Each of the 3 T cell receptor beta chains below was sequenced from the same sample in a study of CD8 T cells in ankylosing spondylitis. TCRdb recomputed calls from the 5' RACE reads with MiXCR, one row per CDR3 protein. The data contain roughly 240,000 distinct CDR3 sequences, roughly 32% of them seen just once; the ten biggest clones take up roughly 4.2%. Sequencing was carried out using blood, either unsorted or a sorted T cell fraction (not recorded which). The source is a male donor with ankylosing spondylitis or in good health (not recorded which).

This chain connects TRBV6-1 to TRBJ2-1; TRBD2 aligns across 13 bases. J lost 8 bases, V lost 6 bases, and 7 bases had no gene match. The germline CDR1 and CDR2 sequences are MNHNS and SASEGT. CDR3 length: 15 amino acids. CDR3 loop: CASRMGLAGNDEQFF. The CDR3 coding sequence is TGTGCCAGCAGGATGGGACTAGCGGGGAACGATGAGCAGTTCTTC.

V and J are TRBV20-1 and TRBJ2-2; D perhaps matches TRBD1 (7 bases). This CDR3 contains 15 residues. The V end was cut by 6 bases, the J end by 0 bases, with 14 bases between. Germline V gives CDR1 DFQATT, CDR2 SNEGSKA (reference sequence). The CDR3 nucleotides read TGCAGTGCCAGGGGGGTTCGCTCGAACACCGGGGAGCTGTTTTTT. It yields the protein CSARGVRSNTGELFF.

The chain carries TRBV20-1 and TRBJ1-3, with a possible D match to TRBD1 (5 bases). CDR1 DFQATT and CDR2 SNEGSKA come from the germline V gene (reference sequence). V was cut by 6 bases and J by 2 bases, with 11 bases left in between. The CDR3 has 13 amino acids. The CDR3 sequence: CSAPPGAGNTIYF. Here the CDR3 DNA reads TGCAGTGCACCCCCGGGGGCTGGAAACACCATATATTTT.